The next 17 T cell receptor beta chains were all read from a single sample in a study of blood T cells in healthy people across ages. A second PCR of about 6 to 11 cycles used a sample-barcoded 5' primer and a J-beta primer mix. Each CDR3 protein is one row after TCRdb ran MiXCR on the 5' RACE reads. Of about 650,000 distinct CDR3 sequences in the sample, 52% were seen once. Sequenced input: blood. Receptors originate from a woman of 80 years or more in good health.

This clonotype was detected ten times or more. The chain recombines TRBV12-3 or TRBV12-4 with TRBJ2-1; weak D call: TRBD1 (6 bases). Trimming took off 3 bases at V and 0 bases at J, with 15 bases between the two ends. The CDR3 covers 17 residues. CDR3 DNA sequence: TGTGCCAGCAGTTTTCCTGGAAGGGGGAGCTCCTACAATGAGCAGTTCTTC. It yields the protein CASSFPGRGSSYNEQFF.

V and J are TRBV4-2 and TRBJ2-5, with TRBD1 matching over 10 bases. The better agreement between TRBJ2-7 and the DNA end casts doubt on the J call. The CDR3 has 17 amino acids. The germline CDR1 and CDR2 sequences are LGHNA and YNFKEQ. CDR3 bases: TGTGCCAGCAGCCAAGACTACGTGGGGACAGGGGTGAACGAGCAGTACTTC. Amino acid sequence: CASSQDYVGTGVNEQYF.

This chain links TRBV7-9 with TRBJ2-7; perhaps TRBD2 as D (5 bases). Germline V lookup: CDR1 SEHNR, CDR2 FQNEAQ (reference sequence). This CDR3 is built from 14 residues. Trimming removed 3 bases from V and 2 bases from J, with 11 bases in between. CDR3 in DNA: TGTGCCAGCAGCTTGGGGTCTAGCACCTACGAGCAGTACTTC. It encodes CASSLGSSTYEQYF.

This clonotype was counted many times. V is TRBV29-1 and J is TRBJ2-7, with D unresolved. The V gene's germline CDR1 is SQVTM and CDR2 ANQGSEA. There are 13 residues in the CDR3. The germline V and J ends were trimmed by 1 base and 3 bases, with 10 bases remaining between them. The DNA for the CDR3 is TGCAGCGTTGAAGGGGCAGAAGGCTACGAGCAGTACTTC. This encodes CSVEGAEGYEQYF.

The chain uses TRBV4-3 and TRBJ2-1; a weak D match, TRBD2 (5 bases). This CDR3 is 15 amino acids long. CDR1 and CDR2 from the germline V gene are LGHNA and YSLEER. V lost 0 bases and J lost 5, with 11 bases in between. The CDR3 protein is CASSQERTGNNEQFF. The CDR3 DNA reads TGCGCCAGCAGCCAAGAAAGGACGGGAAACAATGAGCAGTTCTTC.

With respect to this clonotype: Being one base from a much bigger clone, this may be a read error. The chain uses TRBV5-1 and TRBJ2-6, with 9 bases that match TRBD1. The CDR3 length is 19 residues. CDR1 and CDR2 (germline): SGHRS, YFSETQ. CDR3 sequence: CAGSLRGQGTISGANVLTF. The CDR3 DNA reads as TGCGCCGGCAGCCTGCGTGGACAGGGGACTATATCAGGGGCCAACGTCCTGACTTTC.

The chain joins TRBV7-9 to TRBJ2-3; perhaps D is TRBD1 or TRBD2 (5 bases each). The CDR3 has 16 amino acids. V lost 5 bases to trimming and J lost 2 bases, with 17 bases between them. Germline CDR1 and CDR2: SEHNR and FQNEAQ (reference sequence). The CDR3 nucleotides read TGTGCCAGCAGCCTAAGGGGAAGCGGAGTCACAGATACGCAGTATTTT. The encoded protein is CASSLRGSGVTDTQYF.

This clonotype was recorded many times. The V and J genes are TRBV27 and TRBJ2-6; D is perhaps TRBD1 (6 bases). The CDR3 sequence is 17 residues long. Germline V gene lookup returns CDR1 MNHEY and CDR2 SMNVEV (reference sequence). Trimming cost V 7 bases and J 1 base, with 17 bases left between them. CDR3 region: CASKKDRLESGANVLTF. Here the CDR3 DNA reads TGTGCCAGCAAAAAAGACAGGCTCGAGTCTGGGGCCAACGTCCTGACTTTC.

CDR3 nucleotides: TGTGCCAGCAGCCAAGAGAGGTTGCGACATCGACTTGGAGAGACCCAGTACTTC. It codes for CASSQERLRHRLGETQYF. The chain employs TRBV3-1 and TRBJ2-5, with D uncertain. The germline CDR1 and CDR2 sequences are LGHDT and YNNKEL (reference sequence). The CDR3 contains 18 residues. Trimming removed 0 bases at V and 4 bases at J, with 21 bases between.

This clonotype was picked up many times. The chain employs TRBV12-3 or TRBV12-4 and TRBJ1-2; TRBD1 agrees at 11 bases. The CDR3 length is 15 residues. The junction had 4 bases not matched to a gene; V was cut back by 3 bases and J by 4 bases. As DNA, the CDR3 is TGTGCCAGCAGTTTGGACAGGGGGCAAGTCTATGGCTACACCTTC. Translating it yields CASSLDRGQVYGYTF.

The sample holds many counts of this clonotype. The CDR3 reads CASSLVGTSGLSSYNEQFF. The CDR3 DNA follows: TGTGCCAGCAGCTTAGTCGGGACTAGCGGCCTTAGCTCCTACAATGAGCAGTTCTTC. The chain is built from TRBV7-2 and TRBJ2-1, with TRBD2 matching 11 bases. After removal of 1 base from V and 0 bases from J, the junction contained 8 bases not matched to a gene. Germline values: CDR1 SGHTA, CDR2 FQGNSA. The CDR3 length is 19 residues.

The chain employs TRBV5-1 and TRBJ1-5, with D perhaps TRBD1 (5 bases). Trimming removed 5 bases from V and 2 bases from J, with 14 bases in between. The CDR3 is 15 amino acids. Germline CDR1 and CDR2: SGHRS and YFSETQ. CDR3 protein: CASSPTAGGNQPQHF. The CDR3 nucleotides are TGCGCCAGCAGTCCGACAGCGGGCGGCAATCAGCCCCAGCATTTT.

V gene TRBV7-2 combines with J gene TRBJ2-1; D is perhaps TRBD1 or TRBD2 (5 bases each). Trimming removed 7 bases from V and 4 bases from J, with 17 bases in between. This CDR3 contains 15 residues. Germline V gene data show CDR1 as SGHTA and CDR2 as FQGNSA. CDR3 protein: CASTIRGAGYNEQFF. The DNA for the CDR3 is TGTGCCAGCACAATTAGAGGGGCAGGATACAATGAGCAGTTCTTC.

The chain links TRBV5-1 to TRBJ1-3, with D possibly being TRBD1 (5 bases). The CDR3 length is 12 residues. CDR1 is SGHRS and CDR2 is YFSETQ in the germline V gene. The germline V and J ends were trimmed by 0 bases and 9 bases, with 7 bases remaining between them. The DNA for the CDR3 is TGCGCCAGCAGCTTGGAGGGGAGCACCATATATTTT. It translates to CASSLEGSTIYF.

This clonotype was detected many times. The chain's CDR3 is CASSQEGGLTAQFF. CDR3 DNA sequence: TGCGCCAGCAGCCAAGAAGGGGGACTAACGGCGCAGTTCTTC. The J gene is TRBJ2-1, the V gene TRBV4-1, with a possible D match to TRBD2 (7 bases). The germline V gene has CDR1 MGHRA and CDR2 YSYEKL. Trimming shortened V by 0 bases and J by 12 bases, and 15 bases separated the two germline ends. The CDR3 sequence is 14 residues long.

With respect to this clonotype: This may be a read error: a much more frequent sequence differs by one nucleotide. The chain carries TRBV20-1 and TRBJ2-3, with TRBD2 matching over 13 bases. The CDR3 sequence is 16 residues long. Germline V lookup: CDR1 DFQATT, CDR2 SNEGSKA (reference sequence). The CDR3 DNA reads as TGCAGTGCCACTAGACTAGCGGGGGGTAGCACAGAGACGCAGTATTTT. Protein product: CSATRLAGGSTETQYF.

For this clonotype: A single base separates this from a much larger clone, so it may be a read error. The chain joins TRBV27 to TRBJ2-1; D is undetermined. Germline lookup yields CDR1 MNHEY and CDR2 SMNVEV (reference sequence). Trimming shortened V by 1 base and J by 13 bases, and 11 bases separated the two germline ends. The CDR3 contains 12 residues. The CDR3 region is CASSLYGFDQFF. In DNA form, the CDR3 reads TGTGCCAGCAGTTTATATGGGTTCGACCAGTTCTTC.